This T cell receptor beta chain was sequenced during a study of OX40 agonist ivuxolimab in advanced cancers. Study in general: Eligibility admitted prior anti-PD-1, anti-PD-L1 or anti-CTLA-4 therapy; 35% to 40% had some. Study results and limitations: The average count of expanded clones was higher among CD8+ T cells than among CD4+.

Trimming cost V 7 bases and J 4 bases, with 7 bases left between them. The CDR3 consists of 11 residues. CDR1 is SQVTM, CDR2 ANQGSEA, per germline. Sequencing used immunoSEQ multiplex PCR; TCRdb keeps in-frame clones, though not all of them. This sample has about 78,000 clones; under 90% occur once, and the top ten carry 0.44%. Comment on this clone: As yet, its antigen is unknown.

The chain employs TRBV29-1 and TRBJ1-4; D is unclear. The clonotype comes from an adult with an advanced solid tumor such as melanoma, head and neck, liver or kidney cancer. The sample consisted of CD4+ or CD8+ T cells sorted from blood, taken in a trial of the OX40 agonist ivuxolimab. The CDR3: CSARLNEKLFF. The DNA of the CDR3 is TGCAGCGCTCGGCTTAATGAAAAACTGTTTTTT.